A single sample gave rise to the 15 T cell receptor beta chains below, sequenced in a study of T-cell reconstitution after alpha-beta-depleted transplantation in children. A TCRbeta library incorporating unique molecular identifiers was prepared. TCRdb passed the PCR reads through MiXCR, listing each CDR3 protein once. Found here are just under 150,000 distinct CDR3 sequences, 8.5% to 10% of them singletons; the top ten hold 18%. The sample was PBMCs, mostly from graft donor cells, taken 180 days after TCRalphabeta/CD19-depleted stem cell transplant. These receptors all stem from a female patient aged 2 to 10 who had a stem cell transplant for congenital amegakaryocytic thrombocytopenia, so the T cells may come from the graft donor.

Many counts were recorded for this clonotype. The V gene is TRBV5-1, the J gene TRBJ2-3; D unresolved. CDR1 and CDR2 (germline): SGHRS, YFSETQ. The CDR3 has 14 residues. V was clipped by 2 bases and J by 3 bases, with 10 bases between them. The CDR3 DNA reads as TGCGCCAGCAGCTTAACGGACCCGACAGATACGCAGTATTTT. Its protein is CASSLTDPTDTQYF.

This rearrangement joins TRBV20-1 to TRBJ2-4; TRBD2 is a possible D gene (6 bases). CDR3 length equals 14 residues. Per germline, CDR1 DFQATT and CDR2 SNEGSKA (reference sequence). Trimming pared 2 bases from V and 1 base from J, leaving 9 bases between. The CDR3 region is CSARRDSAKNIQYF. Here the CDR3 DNA reads TGCAGTGCTAGACGGGACTCTGCCAAAAACATTCAGTACTTC.

The sample holds many counts of this clonotype. CDR3 region: CASSFSDSPLHF. The CDR3 DNA sequence: TGTGCCAGCAGCTTCTCAGATTCACCCCTCCACTTT. V gene TRBV7-9 combines with J gene TRBJ1-6; no clear D. Between the trimmed V and J ends, which lost 3 bases and 8 bases, there was a span of 5 bases. This CDR3 is 12 amino acids long. Germline values: CDR1 SEHNR, CDR2 FQNEAQ (reference sequence).

The CDR3 loop is CASSLRQTYDEQYF. Here the CDR3 DNA reads TGTGCCAGCAGCTTAAGACAGACCTACGACGAGCAGTACTTC. The chain uses TRBV7-2 and TRBJ2-7; tentatively, D is TRBD1 (5 bases). CDR3 length: 14 residues. The germline V and J ends were trimmed by 2 bases and 5 bases, with 13 bases remaining between them. Germline V gives CDR1 SGHTA, CDR2 FQGNSA.

In its sample, this clonotype was seen a few times. The rearrangement joins TRBV20-1 to TRBJ2-7; D might be TRBD2 (5 bases). There are 13 residues in the CDR3. Germline-derived CDR1 and CDR2 are DFQATT and SNEGSKA (reference sequence). Between the trimmed V and J ends, which lost 3 bases and 6 bases, there was a span of 15 bases. The CDR3 bases are TGCAGTGCTAGTGAGGGCAGCGCAGTCGAGCAGTACTTC. This translates into CSASEGSAVEQYF.

This clonotype has just a few counts. The rearrangement uses TRBV19 and TRBJ2-7, with 7 nucleotides matching TRBD2. Germline CDR1 is LNHDA and CDR2 is SQIVND (reference sequence). V was clipped by 6 bases and J by 0 bases; unmatched bases: 8. CDR3 length equals 15 residues. The CDR3 DNA reads TGTGCCAGTAGCACGGCTAGCGGATCCTCCTACGAGCAGTACTTC. Its translation is CASSTASGSSYEQYF. The full variable domain, completed using reference TRBV19 and TRBJ2-7, is DGGITQSPKYLFRKEGQNVTLSCEQNLNHDAMYWYRQDPGQGLRLIYYSQIVNDFQKGDIAEGYSVSREKKESFPLTVTSAQKNPTAFYLCASSTASGSSYEQYFGPGTRLTVT.

The sample holds a few counts of this clonotype. This sequence joins TRBV28 and TRBJ2-5; either TRBD1 or TRBD2 may fit D (6 bases each). The length of the CDR3 is 15 residues. V lost 2 bases and J lost 0, with 10 bases in between. Germline V gene data show CDR1 as MDHEN and CDR2 as SYDVKM. CDR3 DNA sequence: TGTGCCAGCAGTTTAGGGGGGCGAAACCAAGAGACCCAGTACTTC. As protein: CASSLGGRNQETQYF.

The V call is TRBV20-1, the J call TRBJ2-2; D may be TRBD1 (6 bases). CDR1 is DFQATT, CDR2 SNEGSKA, per germline (reference sequence). CDR3 length: 14 residues. V dropped 0 bases and J dropped 6 bases, with 11 bases sitting between them. The CDR3 DNA is TGCAGTGCTAGAGAAGGCAGGGGCCCCGGGGAGCTGTTTTTT. Amino acid sequence: CSAREGRGPGELFF.

Ten or more counts support this clonotype. This rearrangement joins TRBV12-3 or TRBV12-4 to TRBJ2-5; 8 positions agree with TRBD2. CDR3 size: 15 residues. J gave up 4 bases and V 3 bases, and 7 bases lay outside the gene matches. The CDR3 protein is CASSFLRGVGETQYF. The CDR3, as DNA: TGTGCCAGCAGTTTTTTGCGGGGGGTTGGAGAGACCCAGTACTTC.

The chain combines TRBV30 with TRBJ1-2; D remains ambiguous. The CDR3 totals 12 residues. Germline-derived CDR1 and CDR2 are GTSNPN and SVGIG (reference sequence). Trimming took 1 base from V and 7 from J, leaving 10 bases between them. CDR3 sequence reads: CAWSARDSGYTF. CDR3 DNA sequence: TGTGCCTGGAGTGCGAGGGATAGTGGCTACACCTTC.

The table lists this clonotype with many counts. V usage is TRBV6-1 and J usage is TRBJ1-5; 9 bases are a match to TRBD1. CDR3 length equals 14 residues. Trimming removed 11 bases from V and 6 bases from J; junction bases left unmatched: 11. The V gene's germline CDR1 is MNHNS and CDR2 SASEGT. CDR3 region: CASCPGQGPQPQHF. In nucleotides, the CDR3 is TGTGCCTCTTGTCCGGGACAGGGTCCTCAGCCCCAGCATTTT.

This clonotype occurred many times. V and J are TRBV5-1 and TRBJ2-2; D remains unclear. The germline V gene encodes CDR1 SGHRS and CDR2 YFSETQ. The ends were cut back, 4 bases at V and 3 bases at J, with 13 bases in the middle. CDR3 length equals 15 residues. CDR3 sequence reads: CASSPDLGYTGELFF. CDR3 nucleotides: TGCGCCAGCAGCCCCGACTTGGGCTACACCGGGGAGCTGTTTTTT. Drawing the rest from reference TRBV5-1 and TRBJ2-2, the complete variable domain is KAGVTQTPRYLIKTRGQQVTLSCSPISGHRSVSWYQQTPGQGLQFLFEYFSETQRNKGNFPGRFSGRQFSNSRSEMNVSTLELGDSALYLCASSPDLGYTGELFFGEGSRLTVL.

The genes are TRBV5-1 and TRBJ2-5; possible D gene TRBD2, 7 bases. V lost 4 bases and J lost 1, with 17 bases in between. CDR1 is SGHRS and CDR2 is YFSETQ in the germline V gene. CDR3 length: 16 residues. The CDR3, as DNA: TGCGCCAGCAGCCCAAGGGGGAGGGGAGCCCAAGAGACCCAGTACTTC. Translated: CASSPRGRGAQETQYF. The whole variable domain, remainder taken from reference TRBV5-1 and TRBJ2-5, is KAGVTQTPRYLIKTRGQQVTLSCSPISGHRSVSWYQQTPGQGLQFLFEYFSETQRNKGNFPGRFSGRQFSNSRSEMNVSTLELGDSALYLCASSPRGRGAQETQYFGPGTRLLVL.

This clonotype was counted many times. The CDR3 loop is CSVEAGAGTSTDTQYF. In DNA form, the CDR3 reads TGCAGCGTTGAGGCAGGGGCAGGGACGAGCACAGATACGCAGTATTTT. This sequence joins TRBV29-1 and TRBJ2-3, with TRBD1 as a possible D gene (6 bases). CDR3 length: 16 residues. The V end lost 3 bases, the J end lost 0 bases, and 16 bases lay between the germline ends. Germline CDR1 reads SQVTM; CDR2 reads ANQGSEA.

This clonotype has just a few counts. This rearrangement joins TRBV5-1 to TRBJ2-2, with D possibly matching TRBD1 (6 bases). CDR1 is SGHRS and CDR2 is YFSETQ in the germline V gene. The ends were cut back, 4 bases at V and 6 bases at J, with 10 bases in the middle. This CDR3 region has 13 residues. The CDR3 spells CASSDTGPGELFF. The CDR3 DNA sequence: TGCGCCAGCAGCGACACAGGGCCCGGGGAGCTGTTTTTT.